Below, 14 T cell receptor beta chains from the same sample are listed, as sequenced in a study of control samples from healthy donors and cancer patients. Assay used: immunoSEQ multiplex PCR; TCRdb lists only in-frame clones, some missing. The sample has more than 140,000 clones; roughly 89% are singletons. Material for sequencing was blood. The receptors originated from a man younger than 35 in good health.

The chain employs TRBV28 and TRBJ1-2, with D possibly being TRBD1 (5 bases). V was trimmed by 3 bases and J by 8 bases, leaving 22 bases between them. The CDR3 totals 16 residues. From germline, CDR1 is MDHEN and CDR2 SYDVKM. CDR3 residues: CASSFPGQGRDDGYTF. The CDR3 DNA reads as TGTGCCAGCAGTTTTCCGGGCCAGGGAAGGGACGACGGCTACACCTTC.

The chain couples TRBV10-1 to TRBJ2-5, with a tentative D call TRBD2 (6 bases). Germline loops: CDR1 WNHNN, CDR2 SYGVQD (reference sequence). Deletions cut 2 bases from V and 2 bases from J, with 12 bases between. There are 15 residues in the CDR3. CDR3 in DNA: TGCGCCAGCAGTGAGGCTCTAGCGCCACAAGAGACCCAGTACTTC. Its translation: CASSEALAPQETQYF.

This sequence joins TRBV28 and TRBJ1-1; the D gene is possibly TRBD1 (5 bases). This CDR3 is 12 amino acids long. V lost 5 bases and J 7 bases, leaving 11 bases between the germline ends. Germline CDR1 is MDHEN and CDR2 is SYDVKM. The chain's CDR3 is CASSPGGGEAFF. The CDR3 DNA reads TGTGCCAGCAGTCCCGGCGGGGGTGAAGCTTTCTTT.

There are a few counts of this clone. The DNA for the CDR3 is TGTGCCAGCAGTTACGGGGGACAGGTTTCTTTCGATGAGCAGTTCTTC. Protein sequence: CASSYGGQVSFDEQFF. The chain is built from TRBV6-2 or TRBV6-3 and TRBJ2-1, with TRBD1 matching 8 bases. The germline gives CDR1 MNHEY, CDR2 SVGEGT. The trim removed 2 bases at V and 8 bases at J, leaving 11 bases unmatched. The length of the CDR3 is 16 residues.

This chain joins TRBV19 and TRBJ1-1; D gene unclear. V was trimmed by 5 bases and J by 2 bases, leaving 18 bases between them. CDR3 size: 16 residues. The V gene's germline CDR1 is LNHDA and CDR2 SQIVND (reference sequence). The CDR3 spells CASSQARPPGNTEAFF. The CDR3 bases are TGTGCCAGTAGTCAAGCCCGACCCCCGGGCAACACTGAAGCTTTCTTT.

The CDR3 reads CASSFRGQGSVHEQYF. The CDR3 bases are TGTGCCAGCAGTTTCAGGGGACAGGGGTCTGTCCACGAGCAGTACTTC. The rearrangement joins TRBV28 to TRBJ2-7; TRBD1 aligns across 10 bases. The V segment lost 3 bases and the J segment 5 bases; nucleotides outside the gene matches: 10. The CDR3 loop spans 16 amino acids. The germline CDR1 and CDR2 sequences are MDHEN and SYDVKM.

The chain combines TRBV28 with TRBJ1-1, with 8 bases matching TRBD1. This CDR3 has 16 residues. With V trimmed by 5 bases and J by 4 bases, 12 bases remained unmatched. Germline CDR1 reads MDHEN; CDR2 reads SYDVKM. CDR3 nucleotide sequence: TGTGCCAGCAGTCCCCCGGGACAGGCGGGGGTCACTGAAGCTTTCTTT. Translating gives CASSPPGQAGVTEAFF.

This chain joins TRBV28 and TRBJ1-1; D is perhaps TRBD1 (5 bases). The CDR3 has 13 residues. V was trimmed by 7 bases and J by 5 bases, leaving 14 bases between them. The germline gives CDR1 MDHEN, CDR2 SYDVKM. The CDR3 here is CASITGGGTEAFF. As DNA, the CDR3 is TGTGCCAGCATTACCGGTGGGGGAACTGAAGCTTTCTTT.

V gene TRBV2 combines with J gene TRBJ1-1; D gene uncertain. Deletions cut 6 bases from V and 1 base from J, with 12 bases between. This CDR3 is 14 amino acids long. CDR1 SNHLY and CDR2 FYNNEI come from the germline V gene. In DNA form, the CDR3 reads TGTGCCAGCAGCGCCTTGGGCTCGAACACTGAAGCTTTCTTT. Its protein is CASSALGSNTEAFF.

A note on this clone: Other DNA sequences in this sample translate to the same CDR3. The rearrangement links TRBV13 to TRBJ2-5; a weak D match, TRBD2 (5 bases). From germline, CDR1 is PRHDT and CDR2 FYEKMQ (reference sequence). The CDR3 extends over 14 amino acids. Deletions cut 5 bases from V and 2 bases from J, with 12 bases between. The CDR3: CASSHGSRQETQYF. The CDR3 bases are TGTGCCAGCAGCCATGGGAGCAGACAAGAGACCCAGTACTTC.

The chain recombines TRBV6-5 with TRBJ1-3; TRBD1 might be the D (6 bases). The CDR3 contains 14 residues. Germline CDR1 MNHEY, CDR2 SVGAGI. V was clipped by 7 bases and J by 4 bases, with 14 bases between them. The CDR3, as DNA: TGTGCCAGCAAAACAGGGTTATTGGGAAACACCATATATTTT. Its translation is CASKTGLLGNTIYF.

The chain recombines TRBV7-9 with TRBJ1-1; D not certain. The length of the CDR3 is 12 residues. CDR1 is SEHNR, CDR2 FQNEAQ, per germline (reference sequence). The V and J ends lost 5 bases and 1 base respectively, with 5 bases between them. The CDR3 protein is CASSPRNTEAFF. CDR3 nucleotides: TGTGCCAGCAGCCCTCGGAACACTGAAGCTTTCTTT.

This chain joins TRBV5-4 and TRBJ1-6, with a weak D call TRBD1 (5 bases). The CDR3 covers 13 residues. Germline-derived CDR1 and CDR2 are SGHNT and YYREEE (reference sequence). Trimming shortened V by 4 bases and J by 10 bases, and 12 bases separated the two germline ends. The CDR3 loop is CASSGTPESPLHF. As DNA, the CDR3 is TGTGCCAGCAGCGGGACCCCAGAATCACCCCTCCACTTT.

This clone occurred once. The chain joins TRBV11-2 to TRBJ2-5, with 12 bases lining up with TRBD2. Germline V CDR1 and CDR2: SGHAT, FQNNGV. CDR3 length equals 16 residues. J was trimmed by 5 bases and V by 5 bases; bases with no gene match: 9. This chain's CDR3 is CASSPSTSGGWETQYF. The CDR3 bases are TGTGCCAGCAGCCCCTCGACTAGCGGGGGCTGGGAGACCCAGTACTTC.